Each of the 26 T cell receptor beta chains below was sequenced from the same sample in a study of T-cell reconstitution after alpha-beta-depleted transplantation in children. Unique molecular identifiers were built into the TCRbeta library. TCRdb reprocessed the PCR reads with MiXCR, giving one entry per CDR3 protein. The table lists under 850,000 distinct CDR3 sequences, around 13% of them singletons. The sample consisted of PBMCs, taken before TCRalphabeta/CD19-depleted stem cell transplant. These receptors were taken from a girl aged 2-10 years with congenital amegakaryocytic thrombocytopenia, due to receive a stem cell transplant.

The CDR3 here is CASRLLGQFNQPQHF. Written as DNA, the CDR3 is TGTGCCAGCAGGCTCCTTGGGCAGTTCAATCAGCCCCAGCATTTT. This rearrangement joins TRBV27 to TRBJ1-5; D remains unclear. V lost 6 bases and J 3 bases, leaving 15 bases between the germline ends. CDR1 and CDR2 (germline): MNHEY, SMNVEV (reference sequence). The CDR3 runs 15 residues.

This chain connects TRBV6-5 to TRBJ2-2; a weak D match, TRBD1 (6 bases). Trimming took 2 bases from V and 3 from J, leaving 16 bases between them. The germline CDR1 and CDR2 sequences are MNHEY and SVGAGI. The CDR3 sequence is 17 residues long. The CDR3 region has the DNA TGTGCCAGCAGTTACGGGGGCGGGCTGACGTACACCGGGGAGCTGTTTTTT. It encodes CASSYGGGLTYTGELFF.

This clonotype was recorded a few times. The chain couples TRBV12-5 to TRBJ2-1, with D possibly TRBD2 on 5 matching bases. Trimming took 0 bases from V and 3 from J, leaving 12 bases between them. The CDR3 is 16 residues long. Germline loops: CDR1 LGHNT, CDR2 FRNRAP. The DNA for the CDR3 is TGTGCTAGTGGTTTGGTACCCCAGGCGGGCTACAATGAGCAGTTCTTC. It yields the protein CASGLVPQAGYNEQFF. The full variable domain, completed using reference TRBV12-5 and TRBJ2-1, is DARVTQTPRHKVTEMGQEVTMRCQPILGHNTVFWYRQTMMQGLELLAYFRNRAPLDDSGMPKDRFSAEMPDATLATLKIQPSEPRDSAVYFCASGLVPQAGYNEQFFGPGTRLTVL.

This clonotype was observed many times. This chain uses TRBV7-9 with TRBJ1-5, with D maybe TRBD1 (6 bases). Germline V gives CDR1 SEHNR, CDR2 FQNEAQ (reference sequence). The CDR3 sequence is 16 residues long. Deletions cut 0 bases from V and 5 bases from J, with 14 bases between. CDR3 residues: CASSLAGGGMYQPQHF. Written as DNA, the CDR3 is TGTGCCAGCAGCTTAGCCGGGGGCGGTATGTATCAGCCCCAGCATTTT.

This clonotype was counted many times. The chain recombines TRBV5-1 with TRBJ2-1, with 8 nucleotides matching TRBD2. The V gene's germline CDR1 is SGHRS and CDR2 YFSETQ. The junction had 6 bases not matched to a gene; V was cut back by 2 bases and J by 5 bases. The CDR3 loop spans 15 amino acids. The CDR3: CASSFGTRQDNEQFF. The DNA for the CDR3 is TGCGCCAGCAGCTTTGGGACTAGGCAGGACAATGAGCAGTTCTTC. Variable domain in full (rest from reference TRBV5-1 and TRBJ2-1): KAGVTQTPRYLIKTRGQQVTLSCSPISGHRSVSWYQQTPGQGLQFLFEYFSETQRNKGNFPGRFSGRQFSNSRSEMNVSTLELGDSALYLCASSFGTRQDNEQFFGPGTRLTVL.

This clonotype was found a few times. This chain uses TRBV7-6 with TRBJ2-7; TRBD2 aligns across 16 bases. V shed 5 bases and J 4 bases; nucleotides not matched to a gene: 11. Germline CDR1 reads SGHVS; CDR2 reads FNYEAQ. The CDR3 spans 18 residues. The CDR3 is CASSPGTSGRAILYEQYF. In DNA form, the CDR3 reads TGTGCCAGCAGCCCCGGGACTAGCGGGAGGGCCATTTTGTACGAGCAGTACTTC.

This chain uses TRBV20-1 with TRBJ2-7, with 10 bases fitting TRBD1. Germline V gives CDR1 DFQATT, CDR2 SNEGSKA (reference sequence). The V segment lost 0 bases and the J segment 6 bases; nucleotides outside the gene matches: 8. CDR3 size: 15 residues. The CDR3 nucleotides are TGCAGTGCTAGAGATCTTCGGGACAGGGGCCCCGAGCAGTACTTC. This gives the protein CSARDLRDRGPEQYF.

There are many counts of this clonotype. J is TRBJ2-1 and V is TRBV5-1, with D possibly being TRBD1 (5 bases). The germline V gene encodes CDR1 SGHRS and CDR2 YFSETQ. There are 14 residues in the CDR3. V lost 1 base and J 7 bases, leaving 12 bases between the germline ends. CDR3 region: CASSLMGQGNEQFF. CDR3 coding DNA: TGCGCCAGCAGCTTGATGGGGCAGGGAAATGAGCAGTTCTTC.

This clonotype was observed at least ten times. The chain joins TRBV20-1 to TRBJ2-3; D is uncertain. In germline, CDR1 is DFQATT, CDR2 SNEGSKA (reference sequence). CDR3 length: 14 residues. With 1 base removed from V and 2 bases from J, the gap between germline ends came to 10 bases. The CDR3 sequence: CSARGRANTDTQYF. DNA of the CDR3: TGCAGTGCTAGAGGAAGAGCGAACACAGATACGCAGTATTTT.

This clonotype was counted between two and nine times. The chain combines TRBV21-1 with TRBJ2-1; TRBD1, the table's D call, was not compared with the DNA. TRBV21-1 is a documented pseudogene. This CDR3 comprises 16 residues. CDR3 in amino acids: CASSPQTGFPYNEQFF. CDR3 nucleotide sequence: TGTGCCAGCAGCCCTCAGACAGGGTTCCCCTACAATGAGCAGTTCTTC.

The table lists this clonotype with many counts. This chain uses TRBV27 with TRBJ2-7; a weak D match, TRBD1 (6 bases). Between the trimmed V and J ends, which lost 6 bases and 2 bases, there was a span of 17 bases. The CDR3 contains 15 residues. CDR1 and CDR2 (germline): MNHEY, SMNVEV (reference sequence). For the CDR3, the DNA is TGTGCCAGCAGAAACATTCCGGGACAAACCTACGAGCAGTACTTC. The encoded protein is CASRNIPGQTYEQYF.

This clonotype was counted at least ten times. The J gene is TRBJ1-1, the V gene TRBV20-1; D remains ambiguous. This CDR3 is built from 14 residues. The ends were cut back, 0 bases at V and 3 bases at J, with 11 bases in the middle. Germline CDR1 DFQATT, CDR2 SNEGSKA (reference sequence). Here the CDR3 DNA reads TGCAGTGCTAGAGATTGGACCCCGCACACTGAAGCTTTCTTT. This encodes CSARDWTPHTEAFF.

This clonotype was recorded many times. The chain is built from TRBV20-1 and TRBJ2-5, with 9 bases identical to TRBD2. The CDR3 is made up of 16 amino acids. CDR1 is DFQATT and CDR2 is SNEGSKA in the germline V gene (reference sequence). Losses at the gene ends were 0 bases for V and 1 base for J; bases not matched to a gene: 6. CDR3 amino acids: CSARDLAGVSQETQYF. CDR3 nucleotides: TGCAGTGCTAGAGATTTAGCGGGAGTTAGCCAAGAGACCCAGTACTTC.

This clonotype has more than one count but fewer than ten. The chain joins TRBV20-1 to TRBJ2-1; TRBD2 agrees at 9 bases. The CDR3 consists of 15 residues. CDR1 is DFQATT, CDR2 SNEGSKA, per germline (reference sequence). J gave up 7 bases and V 5 bases, and 12 bases lay outside the gene matches. The CDR3 loop reads CSAHRIAGVSNEQFF. DNA for the CDR3: TGCAGTGCTCATAGGATAGCGGGAGTCTCGAATGAGCAGTTCTTC.

As for this clonotype: Possible read error: a much larger clone is one base away. The rearrangement joins TRBV12-3 or TRBV12-4 to TRBJ2-3; 8 nucleotides match TRBD2. CDR3 length: 12 amino acids. CDR3 nucleotide sequence: TGTGCCAGCAGGCCCTTAGCGGGATTACGGCATTTT. Protein sequence: CASRPLAGLRHF.

At least ten counts were recorded for this clonotype. J is TRBJ2-1 and V is TRBV20-1; D possibly corresponds to TRBD2 (5 bases). The CDR3 has 13 residues. V lost 5 bases and J lost 6, with 14 bases in between. Germline CDR1 is DFQATT and CDR2 is SNEGSKA (reference sequence). CDR3 residues: CSAHALVINEQFF. Here the CDR3 DNA reads TGCAGTGCTCATGCACTAGTGATCAATGAGCAGTTCTTC.

This clonotype was seen ten or more times. The chain links TRBV9 to TRBJ2-2, with D unclear. This CDR3 comprises 13 residues. V was shortened by 4 bases and J by 6 bases, with 10 bases between the two germline ends. From germline, CDR1 is SGDLS and CDR2 YYNGEE. The CDR3: CASSPAPPGELFF. As DNA, the CDR3 is TGTGCCAGCAGCCCCGCCCCTCCCGGGGAGCTGTTTTTT.

Ten or more counts support this clonotype. The gene calls are TRBV15 and TRBJ1-1; perhaps TRBD1 as D (6 bases). Germline values: CDR1 LNHNV, CDR2 YYDKDF (reference sequence). The V end was cut by 0 bases, the J end by 5 bases, with 13 bases between. CDR3 length equals 15 residues. CDR3 region: CATSRDLGGHTEAFF. The DNA of the CDR3 is TGTGCCACCAGCAGAGATCTTGGGGGGCATACTGAAGCTTTCTTT. Using reference TRBV15 and TRBJ1-1 for the parts outside the CDR3, the full variable domain is DAMVIQNPRYQVTQFGKPVTLSCSQTLNHNVMYWYQQKSSQAPKLLFHYYDKDFNNEADTPDNFQSRRPNTSFCFLDIRSPGLGDTAMYLCATSRDLGGHTEAFFGQGTRLTVV.

The table lists this clonotype with many counts. The rearrangement links TRBV15 to TRBJ2-1; D is unresolved. With 0 bases removed from V and 10 bases from J, the gap between germline ends came to 7 bases. From germline, CDR1 is LNHNV and CDR2 YYDKDF (reference sequence). The CDR3 consists of 12 residues. CDR3 nucleotide sequence: TGTGCCACCAGCAGAGAGAACGGGGAGCAGTTCTTC. Translated: CATSRENGEQFF.

This clonotype was counted only a few times. V usage is TRBV7-9 and J usage is TRBJ2-1; the D is unclear. V was trimmed by 7 bases and J by 9 bases, leaving 22 bases between them. The CDR3 loop spans 15 amino acids. CDR1 and CDR2 from the germline V gene are SEHNR and FQNEAQ (reference sequence). The CDR3 reads CASIYGSAPVSEQFF. Written as DNA, the CDR3 is TGTGCCAGCATCTACGGCAGCGCACCCGTGAGTGAGCAGTTCTTC.

This clonotype showed up just a few times. This rearrangement joins TRBV7-9 to TRBJ2-5; a possible D gene is TRBD1 (5 bases). Germline CDR1 is SEHNR and CDR2 is FQNEAQ (reference sequence). The CDR3 totals 13 residues. V lost 8 bases and J lost 7, with 17 bases in between. The CDR3 sequence: CASGYDQGGTQYF. In nucleotides, the CDR3 is TGTGCCAGCGGATACGATCAGGGCGGGACCCAGTACTTC.

At least ten counts were recorded for this clonotype. This rearrangement joins TRBV20-1 to TRBJ2-7; D gene uncertain. The CDR3 loop spans 13 amino acids. V was cut by 2 bases and J by 6 bases, with 14 bases left in between. The germline V gene encodes CDR1 DFQATT and CDR2 SNEGSKA (reference sequence). CDR3 region: CSARFSSRAEQYF. The CDR3 DNA reads TGCAGTGCTAGATTTTCTTCTAGGGCCGAGCAGTACTTC.

This clonotype was seen many times. The chain combines TRBV5-1 with TRBJ2-1; 10 bases match TRBD2. Germline loops: CDR1 SGHRS, CDR2 YFSETQ. CDR3 length: 17 amino acids. Trimming took 0 bases from V and 8 from J; bases not matched to a gene: 11. CDR3 loop: CASSLVLAGPAGDEQFF. The CDR3 DNA follows: TGCGCCAGCAGCTTGGTACTAGCGGGACCAGCGGGTGATGAGCAGTTCTTC.

This clonotype was counted at least ten times. This rearrangement joins TRBV29-1 to TRBJ2-7; 7 positions agree with TRBD2. CDR3 size: 15 residues. The germline V gene has CDR1 SQVTM and CDR2 ANQGSEA. Trimming took 0 bases from V and 5 from J; bases not matched to a gene: 10. CDR3 sequence: CSVEDASGKYHEQYF. The CDR3 region has the DNA TGCAGCGTTGAAGATGCGAGCGGGAAATACCACGAGCAGTACTTC.

This clonotype was counted many times. V is TRBV12-3 or TRBV12-4 and J is TRBJ1-1; D remains ambiguous. The ends were cut back, 2 bases at V and 4 bases at J, with 17 bases in the middle. The CDR3 sequence is 16 residues long. CDR3 in amino acids: CASSLRSGLESTEAFF. The CDR3 bases are TGTGCCAGCAGTTTACGTTCTGGACTGGAAAGCACTGAAGCTTTCTTT.

This clonotype was recorded at least ten times. This sequence joins TRBV11-2 and TRBJ2-7; 8 nucleotides agree with TRBD2. V dropped 5 bases and J dropped 2; count of bases not matched to a gene: 8. Germline V lookup: CDR1 SGHAT, CDR2 FQNNGV. This CDR3 is built from 15 residues. This CDR3 is CASSLRLALTYEQYF. CDR3 nucleotide sequence: TGTGCCAGCAGCCTAAGACTAGCGCTTACCTACGAGCAGTACTTC. The full variable domain, its missing parts supplied by reference TRBV11-2 and TRBJ2-7, is EAGVAQSPRYKIIEKRQSVAFWCNPISGHATLYWYQQILGQGPKLLIQFQNNGVVDDSQLPKDRFSAERLKGVDSTLKIQPAKLEDSAVYLCASSLRLALTYEQYFGPGTRLTVT.